This T cell receptor (beta chain) was recovered during a study of cytotoxic CD8 clonotypes in ibrutinib-treated CLL. Study at large: Response samples followed a median roughly 13 months of treatment, range 6 to 36. Study-level results: Clonotypes that were public were uncommon, and they contracted or stayed stable on treatment. Clonality went up at ibrutinib response and then declined back toward baseline at progression.

Measured with immunoSEQ multiplex PCR; TCRdb has only the in-frame clones, and not every one. In the table there are under 300,000 clones, roughly 70% of which are singletons. A note on this clone: Its antigen remains unidentified.

In germline, CDR1 is KGHSH, CDR2 LQKENI. The CDR3 has 15 residues. Deletions cut 2 bases from V and 0 bases from J, with 9 bases between. Sequenced here: PBMCs, sampled after 24 months of ibrutinib treatment. The V and J genes are TRBV18 and TRBJ2-3, with D possibly TRBD2 on 5 matching bases. The TCR comes from a human donor with chronic lymphocytic leukemia. Here the CDR3 DNA reads TGTGCCAGCTCACCATTTGAGCGGAGCACAGATACGCAGTATTTT. Its translation is CASSPFERSTDTQYF.